Following are 10 T cell receptor beta chains from one sample sequenced in a study of shared clonotypes between healthy human individuals. Generated by immunoSEQ multiplex PCR, the TCRdb table keeps only in-frame clones and is missing some. There are more than 550,000 clones in the sample; 90% occur only once, and more than 30% lies in the top ten. Sequenced sample: memory CD8+ T cells from PBMCs. Documented subset: CD45RO+ cells pooled with CCR7-negative TemRA cells. All receptors come from a man aged 18 to 29 in good health. Some clones in this sample may be carry-over from other donors' samples.

The chain uses TRBV27 and TRBJ2-7, with D perhaps matching TRBD1 or TRBD2 (7 bases each). CDR3 length equals 16 residues. V was pared by 5 bases and J by 6 bases, with 23 bases between. Germline assignment: CDR1 MNHEY and CDR2 SMNVEV (reference sequence). The CDR3 sequence is CASSPVMTGPSGEQYF. CDR3 in DNA: TGTGCCAGCAGTCCTGTCATGACAGGGCCTAGCGGCGAGCAGTACTTC.

The V and J genes are TRBV7-9 and TRBJ2-1; a weak D match, TRBD2 (7 bases). From germline, CDR1 is SEHNR and CDR2 FQNEAQ (reference sequence). The V and J ends lost 1 base and 4 bases respectively, with 14 bases between them. This CDR3 comprises 16 residues. CDR3 DNA sequence: TGTGCCAGCAGCTTAGTAACGGGGGGCTGGTACAATGAGCAGTTCTTC. Translating it yields CASSLVTGGWYNEQFF.

J is TRBJ2-2 and V is TRBV4-2; possibly TRBD1 for D (5 bases). The V gene's germline CDR1 is LGHNA and CDR2 YNFKEQ. Trimming removed 8 bases from V and 8 bases from J, with 12 bases in between. This CDR3 is built from 12 residues. In DNA form, the CDR3 reads TGTGCCAGCGGGGCCCCTGGGGGGGAGCTGTTTTTT. This translates into CASGAPGGELFF.

The CDR3: CASSKVRGQQNTEAFF. The CDR3 DNA sequence: TGTGCCAGTAGTAAAGTGAGGGGACAGCAGAACACTGAAGCTTTCTTT. The V call is TRBV19, the J call TRBJ1-1, with 7 bases matching TRBD1. Germline values: CDR1 LNHDA, CDR2 SQIVND (reference sequence). The CDR3 contains 16 residues. V shed 4 bases and J 1 base; nucleotides not matched to a gene: 9.

DNA for the CDR3: TGTGCCAGCAGTACAATGACTGGATCCTACGAGCAGTACTTC. Translating gives CASSTMTGSYEQYF. This chain links TRBV27 with TRBJ2-7; no firm D call. Germline CDR1 and CDR2: MNHEY and SMNVEV (reference sequence). Trimming pared 5 bases from V and 1 base from J, leaving 12 bases between. The CDR3 is 14 residues long.

This clone has at least ten counts. The CDR3 reads CASRGQGSYEQYF. CDR3 DNA: TGTGCCAGCAGGGGCCAGGGCTCCTACGAGCAGTACTTC. The chain links TRBV4-2 to TRBJ2-7; weak D call: TRBD1 (5 bases). Trimming shortened V by 6 bases and J by 0 bases, and 9 bases separated the two germline ends. The germline CDR1 and CDR2 sequences are LGHNA and YNFKEQ. CDR3 length: 13 amino acids.

The rearrangement joins TRBV27 to TRBJ2-5; D remains ambiguous. CDR1 is MNHEY and CDR2 is SMNVEV in the germline V gene (reference sequence). The CDR3 is 11 amino acids. Deletions cut 6 bases from V and 1 base from J, with 3 bases between. Written as DNA, the CDR3 is TGTGCCAGCAGGGGCCAAGAGACCCAGTACTTC. Amino acid sequence: CASRGQETQYF.

The rearrangement uses TRBV10-2 and TRBJ2-1, with TRBD1 matching over 7 bases. The V segment lost 7 bases and the J segment 6 bases; nucleotides outside the gene matches: 9. The CDR3 is 14 amino acids. Germline loops: CDR1 WSHSY, CDR2 SAAADI. CDR3 loop: CASTEGQHFNEQFF. The DNA of the CDR3 is TGCGCCAGCACCGAGGGACAGCACTTCAATGAGCAGTTCTTC.

The chain couples TRBV6-5 to TRBJ1-2, with D unclear. Per germline, CDR1 MNHEY and CDR2 SVGAGI. Deletions cut 8 bases from V and 7 bases from J, with 17 bases between. The CDR3 is 13 residues long. CDR3 nucleotides: TGTGCCAGCCGAGGAGGATACCCACCTGGCTACACCTTC. Its translation: CASRGGYPPGYTF.

The chain couples TRBV25-1 to TRBJ2-5, with no clear D. The germline V gene has CDR1 MGHDK and CDR2 SYGVNS. The CDR3 contains 15 residues. With 6 bases removed from V and 2 bases from J, the gap between germline ends came to 16 bases. CDR3 sequence reads: CASSVVGYLQETQYF. In DNA, the CDR3 is TGTGCCAGCAGCGTTGTAGGCTACTTACAAGAGACCCAGTACTTC. Full variable domain (rest looked up from reference TRBV25-1 and TRBJ2-5): EADIYQTPRYLVIGTGKKITLECSQTMGHDKMYWYQQDPGMELHLIHYSYGVNSTEKGDLSSESTVSRIRTEHFPLTLESARPSHTSQYLCASSVVGYLQETQYFGPGTRLLVL.